These 9 T cell receptor beta chains were all obtained from the same sample, sequenced in a study of blood T cell repertoires in COVID-19. The assay was immunoSEQ multiplex PCR, and TCRdb's table has in-frame clones only and misses some. Among some 140,000 clones listed, 80% to 90% were seen once. The sequenced sample consisted of peripheral blood. The source is a human donor in a cohort sampled during active COVID-19.

The chain joins TRBV5-1 to TRBJ2-5, with a weak D call TRBD1 (6 bases). This CDR3 region has 14 residues. From germline, CDR1 is SGHRS and CDR2 YFSETQ. Trimming left V 4 bases short and J 1 base short, with 11 bases between. The chain's CDR3 is CASSPGAPQETQYF. The CDR3 DNA follows: TGCGCCAGCAGCCCAGGGGCACCCCAAGAGACCCAGTACTTC.

Note on this clone: In the same sample, other DNA sequences code for this CDR3. The chain has TRBV18 and TRBJ2-3; 15 positions agree with TRBD2. V was clipped by 0 bases and J by 0 bases; unmatched bases: 1. This CDR3 is 18 amino acids long. Per the germline V gene, CDR1 is KGHSH and CDR2 is LQKENI. The CDR3 sequence: CASSPPGLAGGSTDTQYF. CDR3 DNA sequence: TGTGCCAGCTCACCACCCGGACTAGCGGGGGGGAGCACAGATACGCAGTATTTT.

A remark on this clone: The germline gene is not matched at one end of the junction; a read error may be the cause. The rearrangement uses TRBV5-1 and TRBJ1-1, with D tentatively TRBD1 (6 bases). Germline-derived CDR1 and CDR2 are SGHRS and YFSETQ. This CDR3 contains 16 residues. The CDR3 DNA follows: TGCGCCACCAGCTTGGAGGGGGGGGTGGGGCACACTGAAGCTTTCTTT. Translating it yields CATSLEGGVGHTEAFF.

V and J are TRBV5-1 and TRBJ2-1, with 12 bases matching TRBD2. The CDR3 is made up of 16 amino acids. With 4 bases clipped from V and 7 bases from J, the junction kept 9 bases outside the gene matches. Germline CDR1 reads SGHRS; CDR2 reads YFSETQ. The CDR3 protein is CASSPSGLAGLNEQFF. The CDR3 region has the DNA TGCGCCAGCAGCCCCTCCGGACTAGCGGGGTTAAATGAGCAGTTCTTC.

This chain joins TRBV10-2 and TRBJ2-1; TRBD2 is a possible D gene (7 bases). Germline loops: CDR1 WSHSY, CDR2 SAAADI. The CDR3 runs to 15 residues. The V end lost 2 bases, the J end lost 4 bases, and 12 bases lay between the germline ends. CDR3 DNA: TGCGCCAGCAGTGAGCAAGGGGGGGCGTACAATGAGCAGTTCTTC. Its translation is CASSEQGGAYNEQFF.

The chain combines TRBV12-3 or TRBV12-4 with TRBJ2-7; D is ambiguous. This CDR3 comprises 12 residues. Trimming took 6 bases from V and 5 from J, leaving 11 bases between them. The CDR3 is CASSYRVDEQYF. The CDR3 DNA follows: TGTGCCAGCAGCTACCGCGTGGACGAGCAGTACTTC.

The V and J genes are TRBV25-1 and TRBJ2-3, with 13 bases identical to TRBD2. CDR1 MGHDK and CDR2 SYGVNS come from the germline V gene. The CDR3 runs 17 residues. The V and J ends lost 8 bases and 8 bases, in that order; junction bases with no gene match: 16. CDR3 nucleotide sequence: TGTGCCAGCCTCGGACTAGCGGGGGCCTCCCGCCGAGGTACGCAGTATTTT. It codes for CASLGLAGASRRGTQYF.

The V call is TRBV6-1, the J call TRBJ1-5; D is uncertain. Germline values: CDR1 MNHNS, CDR2 SASEGT. The CDR3 is 13 residues long. V was cut by 3 bases and J by 10 bases, with 13 bases left in between. The CDR3 loop is CASSDTWRGPQHF. Written as DNA, the CDR3 is TGTGCCAGCAGTGATACTTGGCGAGGACCCCAGCATTTT.

The chain uses TRBV2 and TRBJ1-6; the D gene is possibly TRBD1 (6 bases). This CDR3 is 17 amino acids long. Germline lookup yields CDR1 SNHLY and CDR2 FYNNEI. Trimming left V 1 base short and J 4 bases short, with 14 bases between. CDR3 DNA sequence: TGTGCCAGCAGTGAAGACTGGACAGTCAATTATAATTCACCCCTCCACTTT. As protein: CASSEDWTVNYNSPLHF.